This T cell receptor (beta chain) was sequenced during a study of T-cell memory formation after mild COVID-19. Study overall: TCR clusters were mostly confined to one donor each. Notes on the study in general: Memory cells collected pre-infection included some clones that later responded, suggesting cross-reactive memory joined.

This clonotype was counted a few times. The target antigen is unknown. TCRdb processed the 5' RACE reads anew with MiXCR; each CDR3 protein has one entry. The sample shows about 200,000 distinct CDR3 sequences, over 9.5% of them seen only once. This CDR3 comprises 13 residues. Per germline, CDR1 MNHEY and CDR2 SVGEGT. V gave up 2 bases and J gave up 3 bases, with 8 bases separating them. The sequencing input was PBMCs or a T cell subset sorted from them (not recorded which). The rearrangement links TRBV6-2 or TRBV6-3 to TRBJ2-7; D unclear. This TCR was recovered from a man younger than 30 who had mild COVID-19 (a few samples of this study predate the infection). Cell type and time point are not known. The CDR3 reads CASSYRDGYEQYF. The CDR3 nucleotides are TGTGCCAGCAGTTACCGCGACGGCTACGAGCAGTACTTC.